A single sample gave rise to the 12 T cell receptor beta chains below, sequenced in a study of PD-L1 blockade in urothelial cancer. The time point is: peripheral blood 6 weeks after treatment start. TCRdb's copy holds only in-frame clones and misses some; the assay was immunoSEQ multiplex PCR. The repertoire consists of under 150,000 clones, with around 88% occurring once and the leading ten covering about 1.8%. The sequenced sample was PBMCs, obtained around atezolizumab (anti-PD-L1) treatment. The receptors derive from a man aged 60 to 75 with urothelial cancer.

This clone was counted only a few times. V is TRBV5-1 and J is TRBJ2-3; 9 bases fit TRBD2. V lost 0 bases, J lost 3 bases, and 8 bases stayed unmatched. The germline CDR1 and CDR2 sequences are SGHRS and YFSETQ. The CDR3 spans 17 residues. In DNA form, the CDR3 reads TGCGCCAGCAGCTTGGGGTTGGCGGGAGGGTCTACAGATACGCAGTATTTT. This encodes CASSLGLAGGSTDTQYF.

This chain links TRBV7-2 with TRBJ2-7, with TRBD2 as a possible D gene (7 bases). Trimming removed 5 bases from V and 3 bases from J, with 20 bases in between. This CDR3 region has 16 residues. Germline loops: CDR1 SGHTA, CDR2 FQGNSA. CDR3 bases: TGTGCCAGCAGCCTGGCTTTGGCGGGGGACATCTACGAGCAGTACTTC. Encoded protein: CASSLALAGDIYEQYF.

This clone was picked up one time. The chain recombines TRBV11-3 with TRBJ1-6; D possibly corresponds to TRBD1 (5 bases). Trimming cost V 0 bases and J 6 bases, with 9 bases left between them. This CDR3 has 15 residues. Germline-derived CDR1 and CDR2 are SGHNT and YENEEA. In DNA, the CDR3 is TGTGCCAGCAGCTTAGATCAGGGCGCTAATTCACCCCTCCACTTT. It encodes CASSLDQGANSPLHF. The complete variable domain, with remaining parts taken from reference TRBV11-3 and TRBJ1-6, reads EAGVVQSPRYKIIEKKQPVAFWCNPISGHNTLYWYLQNLGQGPELLIRYENEEAVDDSQLPKDRFSAERLKGVDSTLKIQPAELGDSAVYLCASSLDQGANSPLHFGNGTRLTVT.

This sequence joins TRBV7-3 and TRBJ1-5; tentative D call: TRBD1 (5 bases). The CDR3 contains 12 residues. Germline V gene data show CDR1 as SGHTA and CDR2 as FQGTGA. V was cut by 5 bases and J by 6 bases, with 8 bases left in between. In DNA, the CDR3 is TGTGCCAGCAGCCACCAGGGTCAGCCCCAGCATTTT. Amino acid sequence: CASSHQGQPQHF.

The table lists this clone with a count of one. The chain is built from TRBV9 and TRBJ2-5; possibly TRBD2 for D (6 bases). Germline V gives CDR1 SGDLS, CDR2 YYNGEE. V was trimmed by 0 bases and J by 5 bases, leaving 11 bases between them. This CDR3 is built from 14 residues. The CDR3 region has the DNA TGTGCCAGCAGCGTAGGGACTATAGGGGAGACCCAGTACTTC. Protein sequence: CASSVGTIGETQYF. Using reference TRBV9 and TRBJ2-5 for the parts outside the CDR3, the full variable domain is DSGVTQTPKHLITATGQRVTLRCSPRSGDLSVYWYQQSLDQGLQFLIQYYNGEERAKGNILERFSAQQFPDLHSELNLSSLELGDSALYFCASSVGTIGETQYFGPGTRLLVL.

This clone turned up a few times. This chain uses TRBV5-1 with TRBJ1-2; TRBD1 matches 9 bases. The trim removed 4 bases at V and 7 bases at J, leaving 14 bases unmatched. The CDR3 loop spans 16 amino acids. The V gene's germline CDR1 is SGHRS and CDR2 YFSETQ. CDR3 sequence reads: CASSTDWTGDNSGYTF. CDR3 nucleotides: TGCGCCAGCAGCACGGACTGGACAGGGGATAATAGTGGCTACACCTTC.

CDR3 amino acids: CASSLVQTSGYNEQFF. The CDR3 region has the DNA TGCGCCAGCAGCTTGGTTCAGACTAGCGGTTACAATGAGCAGTTCTTC. The chain employs TRBV5-1 and TRBJ2-1; 9 bases are a match to TRBD2. V lost 0 bases, J lost 4 bases, and 5 bases stayed unmatched. Per the germline V gene, CDR1 is SGHRS and CDR2 is YFSETQ. This CDR3 is built from 16 residues. The complete variable domain, with remaining parts taken from reference TRBV5-1 and TRBJ2-1, reads KAGVTQTPRYLIKTRGQQVTLSCSPISGHRSVSWYQQTPGQGLQFLFEYFSETQRNKGNFPGRFSGRQFSNSRSEMNVSTLELGDSALYLCASSLVQTSGYNEQFFGPGTRLTVL.

This chain connects TRBV6-1 to TRBJ2-2, with 10 nucleotides matching TRBD2. Germline V gives CDR1 MNHNS, CDR2 SASEGT. Trimming took 4 bases from V and 1 from J; bases not matched to a gene: 3. The CDR3 spans 16 residues. For the CDR3, the DNA is TGTGCCAGCAGTGGGAGCGGGAGGGAGAACACCGGGGAGCTGTTTTTT. Amino acid sequence: CASSGSGRENTGELFF.

The rearrangement links TRBV27 to TRBJ2-1; TRBD1 agrees at 9 bases. V shed 0 bases and J 13 bases; nucleotides not matched to a gene: 4. The germline V gene encodes CDR1 MNHEY and CDR2 SMNVEV (reference sequence). The CDR3 spans 13 residues. The CDR3 bases are TGTGCCAGCAGTTTATCGGGACAGGGTGGTCAGTTCTTC. Translation: CASSLSGQGGQFF.

V is TRBV9 and J is TRBJ1-1; the match to TRBD1 covers 9 bases. The germline CDR1 and CDR2 sequences are SGDLS and YYNGEE. The CDR3 contains 18 residues. V was pared by 4 bases and J by 3 bases, with 16 bases of the junction left unmatched. The CDR3 DNA follows: TGTGCCAGCAGCCCCAGGGCCGACAGGGGGATTTACGACACTGAAGCTTTCTTT. Its translation is CASSPRADRGIYDTEAFF.

The chain is built from TRBV5-4 and TRBJ1-2; D is unclear. CDR3 length equals 13 residues. Between the trimmed V and J ends, which lost 0 bases and 8 bases, there was a span of 11 bases. Germline CDR1 and CDR2: SGHNT and YYREEE (reference sequence). CDR3 loop: CASSLGLGIGYTF. The DNA for the CDR3 is TGTGCCAGCAGCTTGGGGTTGGGCATAGGCTACACCTTC.

The chain recombines TRBV25-1 with TRBJ1-1; the D gene is possibly TRBD1 (6 bases). The CDR3 extends over 15 amino acids. Germline CDR1 MGHDK, CDR2 SYGVNS. V gave up 1 base and J gave up 4 bases, with 13 bases separating them. The CDR3 loop reads CASSESSGGLTEAFF. The CDR3 DNA reads as TGTGCCAGCAGTGAATCCTCCGGGGGGCTCACTGAAGCTTTCTTT.